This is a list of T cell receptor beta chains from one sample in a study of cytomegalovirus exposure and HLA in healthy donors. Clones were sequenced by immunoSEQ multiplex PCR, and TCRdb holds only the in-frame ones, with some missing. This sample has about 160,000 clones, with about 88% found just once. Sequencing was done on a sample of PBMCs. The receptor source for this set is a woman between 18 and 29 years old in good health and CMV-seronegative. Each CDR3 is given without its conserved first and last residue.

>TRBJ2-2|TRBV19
ASTGRTGELF
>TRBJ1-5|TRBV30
AWVRAGGGPQH
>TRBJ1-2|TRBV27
ASSPGGQGARGYT
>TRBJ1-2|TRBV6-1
ASSVLDSHYGYT
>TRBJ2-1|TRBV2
AIPGQGFYTPYNEQF
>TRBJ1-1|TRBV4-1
ASSHEGALSVTEAF
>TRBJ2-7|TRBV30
AWSPTAGGGRYEQY
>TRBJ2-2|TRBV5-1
ASSLAQGVANTGELF
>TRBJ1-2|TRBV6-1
ASKSSKRNYGYT
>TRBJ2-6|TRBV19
ASSIGTEGANVLT
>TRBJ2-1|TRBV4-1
ASSQEGAPTYNEQF
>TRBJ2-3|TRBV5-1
ASSRTGKGDTQY
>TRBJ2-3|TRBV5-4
ASSFWGRGWDTQY
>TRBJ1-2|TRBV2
ARGGGGGADLGYT
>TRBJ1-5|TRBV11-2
ASSFGRGGQPQH
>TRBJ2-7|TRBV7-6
ASSLGASGQAYEQY
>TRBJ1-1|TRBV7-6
ASSSRPGQGYSGTEAF
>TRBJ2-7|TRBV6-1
ASSESGRTPGLYEQY
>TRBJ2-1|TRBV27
ASSWTGDYNEQF
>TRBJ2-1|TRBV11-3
ASSLGTGYEQF
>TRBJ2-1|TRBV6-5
ASTSGEYNEQF
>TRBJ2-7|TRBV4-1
ASSQDNRLGSGEQY
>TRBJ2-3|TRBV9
ASSVALSEADTQY
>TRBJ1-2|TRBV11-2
ASSLDREGGYT
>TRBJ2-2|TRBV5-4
ASSLVPRGPNTGELF
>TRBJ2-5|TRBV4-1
ASSQDGQSRGTQY
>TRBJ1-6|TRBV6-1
ASSRGGDSPLH
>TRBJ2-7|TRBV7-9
ASSLVRGSSYEQY
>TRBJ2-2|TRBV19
ASSIAGIATGELF
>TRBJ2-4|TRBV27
ASSAFRDRAKGKY
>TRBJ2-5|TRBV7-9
ASSLEASERETQY
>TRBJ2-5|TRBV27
ASSLYFWGTGGVPETQY
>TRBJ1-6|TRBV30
AWSLRANSPLH
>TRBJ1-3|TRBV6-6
ASRLPGFTSGNTIY
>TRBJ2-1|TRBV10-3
AIRERGGYNEQF
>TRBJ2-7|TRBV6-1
ASRLGGGEQY
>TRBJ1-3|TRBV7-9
ASSLGHRVVGNTIY
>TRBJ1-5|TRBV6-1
ASLGLITGPQH
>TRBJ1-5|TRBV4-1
ASSQVSQGIQPQH
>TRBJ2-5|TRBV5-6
ASSYGLAGRETQY